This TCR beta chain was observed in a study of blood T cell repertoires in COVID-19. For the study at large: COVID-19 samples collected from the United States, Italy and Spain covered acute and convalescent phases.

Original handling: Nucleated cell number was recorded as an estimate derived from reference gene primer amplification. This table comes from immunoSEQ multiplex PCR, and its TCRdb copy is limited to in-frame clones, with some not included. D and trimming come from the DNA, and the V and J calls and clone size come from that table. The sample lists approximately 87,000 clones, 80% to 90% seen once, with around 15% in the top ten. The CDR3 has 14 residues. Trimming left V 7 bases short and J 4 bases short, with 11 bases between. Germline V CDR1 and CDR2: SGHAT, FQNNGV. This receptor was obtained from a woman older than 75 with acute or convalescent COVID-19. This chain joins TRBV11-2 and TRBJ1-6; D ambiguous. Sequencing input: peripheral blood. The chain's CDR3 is CASTSGGYNSPLHF. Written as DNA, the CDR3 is TGTGCCAGCACTTCGGGAGGTTATAATTCACCCCTCCACTTT.